Listed below are T cell receptor beta chains from one sample, sequenced in a study of CD8 T cells in Susac syndrome. TCRdb recomputed calls from the immunoSEQ multiplex PCR reads with MiXCR, one row per CDR3 protein. The sample carries tens of thousands of distinct CDR3 sequences, over 85% recorded once. The specimen was CD8+ T cells from PBMCs. The receptors shown here come from a human donor in good health. Each CDR3 is given with its conserved first and last residue. Fields, in order: V gene, J gene, D gene, clone size, CDR3 protein, CDR3 DNA. A D gene is named only where the DNA matches it firmly. Clone size appears in some rows only: once, few, many, or a class for an expanded clone.

V gene: TRBV11-2; J gene: TRBJ2-3; D gene: NA; clone size: NA; CDR3 protein: CASSTTPIAGNTQYF; CDR3 DNA: TGTGCCAGCAGCACTACACCGATTGCGGGGAATACGCAGTATTTT
V gene: TRBV28; J gene: TRBJ1-1; D gene: TRBD1; clone size: NA; CDR3 protein: CASRTGTGNGNTEAFF; CDR3 DNA: TGTGCCAGCAGGACCGGGACAGGGAATGGGAACACTGAAGCTTTCTTT
V gene: TRBV4-1; J gene: TRBJ2-1; D gene: TRBD2; clone size: NA; CDR3 protein: CASSHPSGSSYNEQFF; CDR3 DNA: TGCGCCAGCAGCCACCCCAGCGGGAGCTCCTACAATGAGCAGTTCTTC
V gene: TRBV29-1; J gene: TRBJ2-5; D gene: NA; clone size: NA; CDR3 protein: CSVEEVQETQYF; CDR3 DNA: TGCAGCGTTGAGGAGGTACAAGAGACCCAGTACTTC
V gene: TRBV20-1; J gene: TRBJ2-7; D gene: NA; clone size: NA; CDR3 protein: CSAHDGYEQYF; CDR3 DNA: TGCAGTGCTCATGACGGCTACGAGCAGTACTTC
V gene: TRBV7-9; J gene: TRBJ2-7; D gene: TRBD1; clone size: NA; CDR3 protein: CASSPPTRTGIPYEQYF; CDR3 DNA: TGTGCCAGCAGCCCCCCTACTCGGACAGGGATACCCTACGAGCAGTACTTC
V gene: TRBV28; J gene: TRBJ2-1; D gene: NA; clone size: NA; CDR3 protein: CASSPQTRLSEQFF; CDR3 DNA: TGTGCCAGCAGTCCTCAGACGAGGTTATCTGAGCAGTTCTTC
V gene: TRBV7-2; J gene: TRBJ2-1; D gene: NA; clone size: NA; CDR3 protein: CASSLGLASYNEQFF; CDR3 DNA: TGTGCCAGCAGCTTAGGGCTAGCGTCCTACAATGAGCAGTTCTTC
V gene: TRBV30; J gene: TRBJ1-2; D gene: TRBD1; clone size: NA; CDR3 protein: CAWSATGDGYTF; CDR3 DNA: TGTGCCTGGAGTGCGACAGGGGACGGCTACACCTTC
V gene: TRBV2; J gene: TRBJ1-2; D gene: NA; clone size: NA; CDR3 protein: CASSVGGHYGYTF; CDR3 DNA: TGTGCCAGCAGTGTCGGCGGGCACTATGGCTACACCTTC
V gene: TRBV15; J gene: TRBJ2-1; D gene: NA; clone size: once; CDR3 protein: CATSRDAATRQFF; CDR3 DNA: TGTGCCACCAGCAGAGATGCGGCGACTAGGCAGTTCTTC
V gene: TRBV5-1; J gene: TRBJ2-7; D gene: TRBD1; clone size: NA; CDR3 protein: CASSSTGDYEQYF; CDR3 DNA: TGCGCCAGCAGCTCCACAGGGGACTACGAGCAGTACTTC
V gene: TRBV6-5; J gene: TRBJ2-3; D gene: NA; clone size: NA; CDR3 protein: CASRLTQGYTDTQYF; CDR3 DNA: TGTGCCAGCAGACTCACGCAAGGGTACACAGATACGCAGTATTTT
V gene: TRBV9; J gene: TRBJ2-7; D gene: NA; clone size: NA; CDR3 protein: CASSAGDSSYEQYF; CDR3 DNA: TGTGCCAGCAGCGCCGGGGACTCCTCCTACGAGCAGTACTTC
V gene: TRBV27; J gene: TRBJ2-7; D gene: NA; clone size: NA; CDR3 protein: CASSSRLTSSDEQYF; CDR3 DNA: TGTGCCAGCAGTTCTAGACTGACGTCTAGCGACGAGCAGTACTTC
V gene: TRBV15; J gene: TRBJ2-7; D gene: TRBD1; clone size: NA; CDR3 protein: CATSRDLGTANEQYF; CDR3 DNA: TGTGCCACCAGCAGAGATTTGGGGACAGCTAACGAGCAGTACTTC
V gene: TRBV6-5; J gene: TRBJ1-2; D gene: NA; clone size: NA; CDR3 protein: CASSYLKDVGYTF; CDR3 DNA: TGTGCCAGCAGTTACCTGAAGGACGTCGGCTACACCTTC
V gene: TRBV14; J gene: TRBJ2-7; D gene: NA; clone size: NA; CDR3 protein: CASSQGSYEQYF; CDR3 DNA: TGTGCCAGCAGCCAAGGTTCCTACGAGCAGTACTTC
V gene: TRBV19; J gene: TRBJ1-5; D gene: NA; clone size: NA; CDR3 protein: CASRDSNQPQHF; CDR3 DNA: TGTGCCAGTAGGGATAGCAATCAGCCCCAGCATTTT
V gene: TRBV2; J gene: TRBJ2-5; D gene: NA; clone size: NA; CDR3 protein: CASSEALRVQETQYF; CDR3 DNA: TGTGCCAGCAGTGAAGCGCTTCGGGTCCAAGAGACCCAGTACTTC
V gene: TRBV2; J gene: TRBJ1-1; D gene: NA; clone size: NA; CDR3 protein: CASTEGWGGGTEAFF; CDR3 DNA: TGTGCCAGCACAGAGGGGTGGGGAGGAGGCACTGAAGCTTTCTTT
V gene: TRBV6-1; J gene: TRBJ2-6; D gene: NA; clone size: NA; CDR3 protein: CATKGLFNVLTF; CDR3 DNA: TGTGCCACCAAAGGACTTTTCAACGTCCTGACTTTC
V gene: TRBV28; J gene: TRBJ2-7; D gene: TRBD2; clone size: NA; CDR3 protein: CASSFHWTSGSPYEQYF; CDR3 DNA: TGTGCCAGCAGTTTTCATTGGACTAGCGGGAGCCCCTACGAGCAGTACTTC
V gene: TRBV12-3/TRBV12-4; J gene: TRBJ2-1; D gene: TRBD2; clone size: NA; CDR3 protein: CASRDSGGEQFF; CDR3 DNA: TGTGCCAGCAGGGATAGCGGGGGTGAGCAGTTCTTC
V gene: TRBV2; J gene: TRBJ2-6; D gene: NA; clone size: NA; CDR3 protein: CASNPPGANVLTF; CDR3 DNA: TGTGCCAGCAATCCTCCTGGGGCCAACGTCCTGACTTTC
V gene: TRBV9; J gene: TRBJ2-1; D gene: NA; clone size: NA; CDR3 protein: CASSAGSGERSYNEQFF; CDR3 DNA: TGTGCCAGCAGCGCCGGTTCGGGGGAGAGATCCTACAATGAGCAGTTCTTC
V gene: TRBV9; J gene: TRBJ2-7; D gene: TRBD2; clone size: NA; CDR3 protein: CASSVGSSGIPEQYF; CDR3 DNA: TGTGCCAGCAGCGTAGGGTCTAGCGGGATTCCCGAGCAGTACTTC
V gene: TRBV4-1; J gene: TRBJ2-2; D gene: TRBD2; clone size: NA; CDR3 protein: CASSQGFAVAGLTGELFF; CDR3 DNA: TGCGCCAGCAGCCAAGGATTTGCGGTAGCGGGGCTCACCGGGGAGCTGTTTTTT
V gene: TRBV10-2; J gene: TRBJ2-5; D gene: TRBD2; clone size: NA; CDR3 protein: CASSDASGGETQYF; CDR3 DNA: TGCGCCAGCAGTGATGCTAGCGGGGGGGAGACCCAGTACTTC
V gene: TRBV7-9; J gene: TRBJ2-3; D gene: TRBD2; clone size: NA; CDR3 protein: CASSSPLAGSTDTQYF; CDR3 DNA: TGTGCCAGCAGCTCCCCACTAGCGGGAAGCACAGATACGCAGTATTTT
V gene: TRBV9; J gene: TRBJ1-1; D gene: TRBD1; clone size: NA; CDR3 protein: CASSVGTGTGKAFF; CDR3 DNA: TGTGCCAGCAGCGTAGGGACAGGGACGGGGAAGGCTTTCTTT
V gene: TRBV5-4; J gene: TRBJ2-2; D gene: NA; clone size: NA; CDR3 protein: CASSFTESFTGELFF; CDR3 DNA: TGTGCCAGCAGCTTCACCGAGTCCTTCACCGGGGAGCTGTTTTTT
V gene: TRBV15; J gene: TRBJ2-4; D gene: NA; clone size: once; CDR3 protein: CATSSPPRGENIQYF; CDR3 DNA: TGTGCCACCAGCAGCCCCCCACGGGGCGAAAACATTCAGTACTTC
V gene: TRBV5-5; J gene: TRBJ1-2; D gene: NA; clone size: NA; CDR3 protein: CASSLGAGDYGYTF; CDR3 DNA: TGTGCCAGCAGCTTGGGCGCAGGGGACTATGGCTACACCTTC
V gene: TRBV7-9; J gene: TRBJ1-1; D gene: NA; clone size: once; CDR3 protein: CATRQPNTEAFF; CDR3 DNA: TGTGCCACCAGACAGCCTAACACTGAAGCTTTCTTT
V gene: TRBV20-1; J gene: TRBJ1-5; D gene: NA; clone size: NA; CDR3 protein: CSAHPGPSNQPQHF; CDR3 DNA: TGCAGTGCTCACCCGGGACCAAGCAATCAGCCCCAGCATTTT
V gene: TRBV28; J gene: TRBJ2-3; D gene: NA; clone size: NA; CDR3 protein: CASSPGWGTDTQYF; CDR3 DNA: TGTGCCAGCAGCCCAGGGTGGGGGACAGATACGCAGTATTTT